This T cell receptor beta chain comes out of a study of siplizumab effects on memory and regulatory T cells. Broader study findings: The study found naive T cells seemingly more diverse than memory cells and seemingly major alloresponse contributors. Proliferating Tregs from siplizumab cultures lacked functional confirmation of suppression.

Of note for this clone: Its antigen is unidentified.

Libraries were prepared by immunoSEQ multiplex PCR; TCRdb keeps only in-frame clonotypes and omits some of them. The sample holds about 110,000 clones, more than 85% seen once. Unmatched junction bases numbered 6, after V lost 5 bases and J lost 4 bases. The CDR3 contains 15 residues. Germline V gene data show CDR1 as SGHNT and CDR2 as YENEEA. The V and J genes are TRBV11-3 and TRBJ2-1, with 9 positions matching TRBD1. The TCR sequence derives from a human donor in good health. What was sequenced was CD4+ T cells sorted from blood. In DNA, the CDR3 is TGTGCCAGCAGCCCCCGACAGGGGGGTTACAATGAGCAGTTCTTC. Amino acid sequence: CASSPRQGGYNEQFF.